The sequence of this T cell receptor (beta chain) was determined in a study of shared clonotypes between healthy human individuals. CD45RO-negative, CCR7-positively selected cells formed the naive CD8 fraction, excluding terminally differentiated effector memory CD45RA+ cells. V shed 2 bases and J 5 bases; nucleotides not matched to a gene: 10. The CDR3 contains 16 residues. Per germline, CDR1 MDHEN and CDR2 SYDVKM. Study-wide findings and caveats: The study found lower generation probabilities in non-shared clonotypes than in those shared by all four donors.

This clone appeared once. Its antigen remains unidentified. This table comes from immunoSEQ multiplex PCR, and its TCRdb copy is limited to in-frame clones, with some not included. Among hundreds of thousands of clones listed, about 95% were seen once. The chain is built from TRBV28 and TRBJ2-5, with 8 bases aligning to TRBD2. The receptor was isolated from a woman aged 30 to 39 in good health. Material: naive CD8+ T cells sorted from blood. The CDR3 is CASSLRERGLRETQYF. CDR3 bases: TGTGCCAGCAGTTTACGGGAGCGGGGGTTACGGGAGACCCAGTACTTC.